This is a list of T cell receptor beta chains from one sample in a study of blood T cell repertoires in COVID-19. The method was immunoSEQ multiplex PCR; TCRdb's version includes in-frame clones alone and lacks a portion of them. The repertoire includes about 280,000 clones, about 90% of them detected once, and more than 9.5% sits in the top ten. The sequenced sample consisted of peripheral blood. These receptors originate from a woman in her thirties with COVID-19, enrolled during active disease. The CDR3 runs from the conserved cysteine through the conserved F or W. The order of the fields is clone size, V gene, D gene, J gene, CDR3 DNA, CDR3 protein. The D gene is left open where the match is weak. The size field is filled for only some rows; it gives once, few, many or a size class.

size: NA
V: TRBV13
D: TRBD2
J: TRBJ2-7
DNA: TGTGCCAGCAGCTTACGGCTAGCGGGGGGGCCGCCCTACGAGCAGTACTTC
CDR3: CASSLRLAGGPPYEQYF

size: NA
V: TRBV3-1/TRBV3-2
D: NA
J: TRBJ2-7
DNA: TGTGCCAGCAGCCAAGTAGGGGGGGGACGCAGCTCCTACGAGCAGTACTTC
CDR3: CASSQVGGGRSSYEQYF

size: NA
V: TRBV11-2
D: NA
J: TRBJ1-4
DNA: TGTGCCAGCAGCTTAGGGCAGGGATTGGCGGGGAATGAAAAACTGTTTTTT
CDR3: CASSLGQGLAGNEKLFF

size: once
V: TRBV24-1
D: TRBD1
J: TRBJ2-1
DNA: TGTGCCACCAGACAGGGGAGTGAGCAGTTCTTC
CDR3: CATRQGSEQFF

size: NA
V: TRBV7-2
D: NA
J: TRBJ1-1
DNA: TGTGCCAGCAGTCTTTATTTTGACAGGAACACTGAAGCTTTCTTT
CDR3: CASSLYFDRNTEAFF

size: NA
V: TRBV12-3/TRBV12-4
D: NA
J: TRBJ1-4
DNA: TGTGCCAGCGGTGGACAGATTAATGAAAAACTGTTTTTT
CDR3: CASGGQINEKLFF

size: NA
V: TRBV7-8
D: NA
J: TRBJ1-2
DNA: TGTGCCAGCAGCTTAGCGCCCAGGGTTGATGCTAGGACGTATGGCTACACCTTC
CDR3: CASSLAPRVDARTYGYTF

size: NA
V: TRBV5-6
D: NA
J: TRBJ1-2
DNA: TGTGCCAGCAGCTTGGAGGTACAGGCGAGGGGCTACACCTTC
CDR3: CASSLEVQARGYTF

size: NA
V: TRBV6-5
D: NA
J: TRBJ1-1
DNA: TGTGCCAGCAGCCCCCGTAGGGGGTGGACTGAAGCTTTCTTT
CDR3: CASSPRRGWTEAFF

size: NA
V: TRBV6-1
D: NA
J: TRBJ2-3
DNA: TGTGCCAGCAGTGAAAACAGGGATACGCAGTATTTT
CDR3: CASSENRDTQYF

size: NA
V: TRBV2
D: NA
J: TRBJ2-5
DNA: TGTGCCAGCGGCCAGTACGAGACCCAGTACTTC
CDR3: CASGQYETQYF

size: NA
V: TRBV2
D: TRBD2
J: TRBJ2-1
DNA: TGTGCCAGCAGTGTTAGGCGGGGGGGAGAGTTCTTC
CDR3: CASSVRRGGEFF

size: NA
V: TRBV7-9
D: NA
J: TRBJ2-3
DNA: TGTGCCAGCAGCTTTACCCAGTCAGATACGCAGTATTTT
CDR3: CASSFTQSDTQYF

size: NA
V: TRBV2
D: NA
J: TRBJ2-3
DNA: TGTGCCAGCCGCGCAGGGGGCACAGATACGCAGTATTTT
CDR3: CASRAGGTDTQYF

size: NA
V: TRBV6-5
D: NA
J: TRBJ1-1
DNA: TGTGCCAGCAGGGGGGGTCCAAACCGTTTTGAAGCTTTCTTT
CDR3: CASRGGPNRFEAFF

size: once
V: TRBV3-1/TRBV3-2
D: TRBD2
J: TRBJ2-3
DNA: TGTGCCAGCGTTGCGGGGGAACTCACAGATACGCAGTATTTT
CDR3: CASVAGELTDTQYF

size: NA
V: TRBV27
D: NA
J: TRBJ2-5
DNA: TGTGCCAGCAGTTTACGCCAGGGGGGAGAGACCCAGTACTTC
CDR3: CASSLRQGGETQYF

size: NA
V: TRBV7-9
D: NA
J: TRBJ2-3
DNA: TGTGCCAGCAGCCAATCTGGGGGCTCGATATCGACAGATACGCAGTATTTT
CDR3: CASSQSGGSISTDTQYF

size: NA
V: TRBV29-1
D: NA
J: TRBJ1-2
DNA: TGCAGCGTTGAGGAGGTGCGGTATGGCTACACCTTC
CDR3: CSVEEVRYGYTF

size: NA
V: TRBV16
D: NA
J: TRBJ1-2
DNA: TGTGCCAGCAGCCAATCCTTGAACTATGGCTACACCTTC
CDR3: CASSQSLNYGYTF

size: NA
V: TRBV27
D: NA
J: TRBJ1-6
DNA: TGTGCCAGCATGAGGGGGTTGGGAAATTCACCCCTCCACTTT
CDR3: CASMRGLGNSPLHF

size: NA
V: TRBV4-1
D: NA
J: TRBJ1-1
DNA: TGCGCCAGCAGCCAAGTGTTTGGGGCAGTTGAAGCTTTCTTT
CDR3: CASSQVFGAVEAFF

size: NA
V: TRBV9
D: TRBD1
J: TRBJ1-2
DNA: TGTGCCAGCAGCGCCCGGACAGGGGGCGGCTACACCTTC
CDR3: CASSARTGGGYTF

size: once
V: TRBV2
D: NA
J: TRBJ2-7
DNA: TGTGCCAGCAACTCCAGGGGTTCGCGCGAGCAGTACTTC
CDR3: CASNSRGSREQYF

size: NA
V: TRBV5-4
D: NA
J: TRBJ1-6
DNA: TGTGCCAGCAGCTTGGCCCCAGGATCGATGAGGGATTCACCCCTCCACTTT
CDR3: CASSLAPGSMRDSPLHF

size: NA
V: TRBV19
D: TRBD2
J: TRBJ2-5
DNA: TGTGCCAGTAGTTCAGGACTAGCTCAAGAGACCCAGTACTTC
CDR3: CASSSGLAQETQYF

size: NA
V: TRBV4-1
D: NA
J: TRBJ1-5
DNA: TGCGCCAGCAGCCAAGGTCCGGGTCAGCCCCAGCATTTT
CDR3: CASSQGPGQPQHF

size: NA
V: TRBV4-1
D: NA
J: TRBJ1-6
DNA: TGCGCCAGCAGCCAAGATCCAGGGGTATCACCCCTCCACTTT
CDR3: CASSQDPGVSPLHF

size: NA
V: TRBV11-2
D: NA
J: TRBJ1-6
DNA: TGTGCCAGCAGCTTAGGCGCCTTATATAATTCACCCCTCCACTTT
CDR3: CASSLGALYNSPLHF

size: NA
V: TRBV6-1
D: NA
J: TRBJ1-3
DNA: TGTGCCAGCAGTGAAGTTCTTGCGTACGAGGGTATTGGAAACACCATATATTTT
CDR3: CASSEVLAYEGIGNTIYF

size: NA
V: TRBV5-4
D: NA
J: TRBJ1-6
DNA: TGTGCCAGCAGCTTCGTTGCCGAGGGATCACCCCTCCACTTT
CDR3: CASSFVAEGSPLHF

size: NA
V: TRBV5-1
D: NA
J: TRBJ1-6
DNA: TGCGCCAGCAGCTCGGTCGGGGGTCCCTACTCCTATAATTCACCCCTCCACTTT
CDR3: CASSSVGGPYSYNSPLHF